This T cell receptor beta chain was captured in a study of blood T cell repertoires in COVID-19. Study information: T cells, B-cell-depleted T cells, or PBMCs supplied cDNA or gDNA.

This CDR3 has 13 residues. After removal of 5 bases from V and 9 bases from J, the junction contained 4 bases not matched to a gene. Germline assignment: CDR1 MNHEY and CDR2 SMNVEV (reference sequence). The method was immunoSEQ multiplex PCR; TCRdb's version includes in-frame clones alone and lacks a portion of them. This table has 150,000 to 200,000 clones, around 90% appearing once. What was sequenced was peripheral blood. The chain joins TRBV27 to TRBJ1-6; 7 bases are a match to TRBD1. This clonotype was obtained from a man in his forties or fifties with acute or convalescent COVID-19. The DNA of the CDR3 is TGTGCCAGCAGTACAGGGGTGGTTTCACCCCTCCACTTT. As protein: CASSTGVVSPLHF.